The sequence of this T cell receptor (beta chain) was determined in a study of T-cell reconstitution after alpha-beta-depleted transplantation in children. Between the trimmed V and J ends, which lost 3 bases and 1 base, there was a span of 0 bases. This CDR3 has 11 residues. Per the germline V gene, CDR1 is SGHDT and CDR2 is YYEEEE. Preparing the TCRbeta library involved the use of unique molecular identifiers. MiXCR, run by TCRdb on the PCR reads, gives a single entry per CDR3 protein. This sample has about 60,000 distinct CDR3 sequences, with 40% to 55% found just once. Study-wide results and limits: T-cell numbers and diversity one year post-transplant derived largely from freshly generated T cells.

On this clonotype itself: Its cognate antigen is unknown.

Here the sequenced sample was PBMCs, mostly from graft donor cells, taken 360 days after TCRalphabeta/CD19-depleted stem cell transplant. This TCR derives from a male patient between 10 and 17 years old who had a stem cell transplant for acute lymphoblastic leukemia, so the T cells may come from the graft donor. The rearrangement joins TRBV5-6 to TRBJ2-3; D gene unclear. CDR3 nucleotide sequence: TGTGCCAGCAGCTGCACAGATACGCAGTATTTT. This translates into CASSCTDTQYF.